Below are 2 T cell receptor beta chains sequenced from a single sample in a study of response to subunit inactivated influenza vaccine. TCRdb reprocessed the RT-PCR reads via MiXCR and lists one record per CDR3 protein. The table has some 800,000 distinct CDR3 sequences, around 20% seen once; the top ten hold around 9.6%. Source: PBMCs from blood, taken roughly 5 days after vaccination. The receptors come from a man between 45 and 60 years old who received an inactivated influenza vaccine.

The rearrangement links TRBV10-3 to TRBJ1-1; TRBD1 agrees at 10 bases. V trimming: 4 bases; J trimming: 2 bases; junction bases outside the gene matches: 7. There are 16 residues in the CDR3. Germline CDR1 ENHRY, CDR2 SYGVKD. CDR3 residues: CAISGGTGVGNTEAFF. The CDR3 DNA sequence: TGTGCCATCAGTGGCGGGACAGGGGTTGGAAACACTGAAGCTTTCTTT.

This clonotype was recorded a few times. As DNA, the CDR3 is TGTGCCAGCAGCTTAGCCAGATACGCCCTAAAGTTCTTC. It codes for CASSLARYALKFF. The V gene is TRBV11-1, the J gene TRBJ2-1, with unresolved D. Trimming took 0 bases from V and 14 from J, leaving 14 bases between them. CDR3 size: 13 residues. Germline V gives CDR1 SGHAT, CDR2 FQDESV (reference sequence).